Listed below are T cell receptor beta chains from one sample, sequenced in a study of T cell responses to AZD1222 COVID-19 vaccine. Profiling relied on immunoSEQ multiplex PCR, and the TCRdb table lists in-frame clones only, not all of them. The sample gives 110,000 to 150,000 clones, approximately 92% of which show up once; 1.5% to 2% is in the top ten. Sequencing used peripheral blood, obtained on day 0 of AZD1222 vaccination. These receptors all come from an adult in good health. CDR3s leave out the opening cysteine and the closing phenylalanine or tryptophan.

J gene | V gene | CDR3 protein
TRBJ1-5 | TRBV29-1 | SVGGTGNQPQH
TRBJ2-2 | TRBV11-2 | ASSSTGTSIAGELF
TRBJ2-7 | TRBV9 | ASSVAGTGYEQY
TRBJ2-1 | TRBV7-9 | ASSLGGVLKRGSYNEQF
TRBJ2-7 | TRBV6-5 | ASGPFSYEQY
TRBJ1-1 | TRBV2 | ASSAPDRGTAF
TRBJ1-1 | TRBV5-6 | ASSSAGTNTEAF
TRBJ1-1 | TRBV30 | AWSVQGATPEAF
TRBJ1-2 | TRBV29-1 | SVTFGYGYT
TRBJ2-5 | TRBV29-1 | SVQGPYQETQY
TRBJ2-2 | TRBV27 | ASSFDPNTGELF
TRBJ2-1 | TRBV27 | ASSFKRATYNEQF
TRBJ2-1 | TRBV24-1 | ATSDSRGVKNEQF
TRBJ2-7 | TRBV5-5 | ASSLAESYEQY
TRBJ1-3 | TRBV11-2 | ASSFATGAGGNTIY
TRBJ1-6 | TRBV18 | ASSLRTRTENSPLH
TRBJ1-1 | TRBV12-3/TRBV12-4 | ASSYGSTEAF
TRBJ2-7 | TRBV6-6 | ASSYSNRYEQY
TRBJ1-2 | TRBV20-1 | SAGRLGGYT
TRBJ1-1 | TRBV6-2/TRBV6-3 | ASSYSSLGPEAF
TRBJ1-2 | TRBV10-2 | ASGEGSWGGYT
TRBJ1-4 | TRBV6-1 | ASSGGQGIGGEKLF
TRBJ1-5 | TRBV7-6 | ASSPLGPGDQPQH
TRBJ2-7 | TRBV5-1 | ASSLVYTGTGEQY
TRBJ2-3 | TRBV7-6 | ASSPPGRREVTDTQY
TRBJ2-5 | TRBV18 | ASSPGQGRVETQY